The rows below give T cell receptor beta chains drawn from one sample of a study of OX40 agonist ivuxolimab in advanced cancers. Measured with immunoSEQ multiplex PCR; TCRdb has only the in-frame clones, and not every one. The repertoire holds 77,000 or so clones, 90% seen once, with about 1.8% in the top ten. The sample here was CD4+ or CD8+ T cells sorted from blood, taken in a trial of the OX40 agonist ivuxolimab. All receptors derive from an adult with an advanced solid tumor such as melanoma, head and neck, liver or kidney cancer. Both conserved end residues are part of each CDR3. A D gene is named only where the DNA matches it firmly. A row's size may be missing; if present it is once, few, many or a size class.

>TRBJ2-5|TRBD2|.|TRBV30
TGTGCCTGGAGTGTGCGGGGAGGGGAGACCCAGTACTTC
CAWSVRGGETQYF
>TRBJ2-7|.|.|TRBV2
TGTGCCAGCAGTGGGGGACAAAGTCATTACTACGAGCAGTACTTC
CASSGGQSHYYEQYF
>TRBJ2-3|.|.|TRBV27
TGTGCCACCTTACTACAGGGAGTGGGCACAGATACGCAGTATTTT
CATLLQGVGTDTQYF
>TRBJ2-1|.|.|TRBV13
TGTGCCAGCAGCCCCCACAGGAATGAGCAGTTCTTC
CASSPHRNEQFF
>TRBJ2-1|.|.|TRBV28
TGTGCCAGCAGTCTATCAGGGGTGCGAGCCTACAATGAGCAGTTCTTC
CASSLSGVRAYNEQFF
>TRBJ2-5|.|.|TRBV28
TGTGCCAGCAGTTTATGGGGGTCCCTAGAGGGAGAGACCCAGTACTTC
CASSLWGSLEGETQYF
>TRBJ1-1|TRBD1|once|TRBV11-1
TGTGCCAGCAGCCGGGGACAGGGGAGTAACACTGAAGCTTTCTTT
CASSRGQGSNTEAFF
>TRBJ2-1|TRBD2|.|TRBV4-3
TGCGCCAGCAGCCAAGATGTTCTAGCGGGGAGGAATGAGCAGTTCTTC
CASSQDVLAGRNEQFF
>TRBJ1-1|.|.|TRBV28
TGTGCCAGCATCGCGGGGGCGAATGGGAACACTGAAGCTTTCTTT
CASIAGANGNTEAFF
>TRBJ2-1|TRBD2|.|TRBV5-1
TGCGCCAGCAGCTTGGGAGCGGGGGAGCCCTACAATGAGCAGTTCTTC
CASSLGAGEPYNEQFF
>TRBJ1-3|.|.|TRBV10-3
TGTGCCATCAGTGAGTCGGAACGGATCTCTGGAAACACCATATATTTT
CAISESERISGNTIYF
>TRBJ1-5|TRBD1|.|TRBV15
TGTGCCACCAGGCCGAACATACAGGGGCCGGGCAATCAGCCCCAGCATTTT
CATRPNIQGPGNQPQHF
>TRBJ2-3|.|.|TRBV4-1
TGCGCCAGCAGCCAAAATCCTCACCCAGGGACAGATACGCAGTATTTT
CASSQNPHPGTDTQYF
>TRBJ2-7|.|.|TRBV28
TGTGCCAGCAGTTCCCTTCAACTTGGAACCTACGAGCAGTACTTC
CASSSLQLGTYEQYF
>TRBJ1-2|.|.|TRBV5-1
TGCGCCAGCAGCTTGGCCGTGTTCAGGCTAGTCGCCTTC
CASSLAVFRLVAF